This TCR beta chain was recorded in a study of beta chain features in type 1 diabetes. This clone was counted between two and nine times. The authors reverse transcribed all of the isolated RNA, so sequencing captured expressed TCRB transcripts. Clones were read by immunoSEQ multiplex PCR, and TCRdb kept only the in-frame ones, dropping some. Of about 350,000 clones in the sample, around 19% were seen once. CDR1 and CDR2 (germline): MNHEY, SMNVEV (reference sequence). Germline trimming cut 4 bases from V and 4 bases from J; bases unmatched to any gene: 9. The CDR3 contains 16 residues. By way of CD45RO/CCR7/CD25/CD127/CD95/CD27, the CD4+ regulatory, stem cell-like memory, central memory and naive cells were sorted.

Sequences were obtained from naive CD4+ T cells from blood. This TCR came from a woman younger than 35 in good health. This rearrangement joins TRBV27 to TRBJ1-2, with TRBD1 matching 10 bases. The CDR3 reads CASSSGQGKVGYGYTF. DNA of the CDR3: TGTGCCAGCAGTTCGGGACAGGGGAAGGTCGGCTATGGCTACACCTTC.